The source of this T cell receptor (beta chain) is a study of T cell responses to AZD1222 COVID-19 vaccine. Overall study context: Second-dose intervals near 4 or 12 weeks were combined.

V was clipped by 4 bases and J by 7 bases, with 10 bases between them. The CDR3 is 12 amino acids. Germline V gives CDR1 SQVTM, CDR2 ANQGSEA. Sequencing used immunoSEQ multiplex PCR; TCRdb keeps in-frame clones, though not all of them. The sample holds about 260,000 clones, more than 80% seen once. The chain carries TRBV29-1 and TRBJ1-4; D is perhaps TRBD1 (6 bases). This TCR came from an adult in good health. The sample here was peripheral blood, taken on day 0 of AZD1222 vaccination. Written as DNA, the CDR3 is TGCAGCGTTGGCGGGGGCGGTGAAAAACTGTTTTTT. It translates to CSVGGGGEKLFF.